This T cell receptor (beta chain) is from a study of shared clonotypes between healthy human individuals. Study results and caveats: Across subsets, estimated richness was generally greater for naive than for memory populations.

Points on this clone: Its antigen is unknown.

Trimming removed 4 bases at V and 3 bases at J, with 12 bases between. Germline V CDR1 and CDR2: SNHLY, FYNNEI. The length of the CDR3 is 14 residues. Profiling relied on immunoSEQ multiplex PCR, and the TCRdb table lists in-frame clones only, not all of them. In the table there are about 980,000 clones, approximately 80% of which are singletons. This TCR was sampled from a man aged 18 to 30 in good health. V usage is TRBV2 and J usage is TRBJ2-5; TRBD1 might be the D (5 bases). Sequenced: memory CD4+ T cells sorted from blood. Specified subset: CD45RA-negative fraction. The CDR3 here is CASSVDRSEETQYF. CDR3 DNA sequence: TGTGCCAGCAGTGTTGACAGATCTGAAGAGACCCAGTACTTC.